What follows is one TCR beta chain and its context. Its antigen remains unidentified. This entry comes from a study of cytomegalovirus exposure and HLA in healthy donors. Findings and limits, study-wide: Reportedly, cytomegalovirus status was diagnosed with high sensitivity and specificity.

Germline V lookup: CDR1 SGHKS, CDR2 YYEKEE (reference sequence). This CDR3 is built from 16 residues. Trimming left V 1 base short and J 1 base short, with 12 bases between. The PCR ran on 60 Vbeta and 13 Jbeta primers. Repertoires were generated with immunoSEQ multiplex PCR, while TCRdb's copy carries only in-frame clones and drops some. The sample has approximately 150,000 clones; roughly four fifths are singletons. Sequenced material: PBMCs. The chain joins TRBV5-5 to TRBJ1-5, with D tentatively TRBD1 (6 bases). The receptor's source is a female donor in good health and CMV-seronegative. DNA for the CDR3: TGTGCCAGCAGCTTGTCTGACAGGCCCAGCAATCAGCCCCAGCATTTT. This codes for CASSLSDRPSNQPQHF.